This T cell receptor beta chain was sequenced during a study of blood T cells in healthy people across ages. Germline V lookup: CDR1 SQVTM, CDR2 ANQGSEA. The CDR3 sequence is 14 residues long. The ends were cut back, 3 bases at V and 5 bases at J, with 15 bases in the middle. This clonotype turned up a few times. The antigen remains unidentified. A second PCR of about 7 to 11 cycles used a sample-barcoded 5' primer and a J-beta primer mix. Every sample produced at least 2.5 million CDR3-containing paired-end reads. Via MiXCR, TCRdb re-called the 5' RACE reads, giving one row per CDR3 protein. The data show 500,000 to 650,000 distinct CDR3 sequences, over 25% seen once. Study observations and caveats: Diversity of TCR beta correlated strongly with naive T cell percentage.

This sample also appeared in a second study, on T cells of mothers and their children.

This TCR came from a boy aged 2 to 9 in good health. Source material: blood. The chain combines TRBV29-1 with TRBJ2-3; D is perhaps TRBD1 or TRBD2 (6 bases each). CDR3 bases: TGCAGCGTTGATACAAAGGGGGGCCTAGATACGCAGTATTTT. Its protein is CSVDTKGGLDTQYF.